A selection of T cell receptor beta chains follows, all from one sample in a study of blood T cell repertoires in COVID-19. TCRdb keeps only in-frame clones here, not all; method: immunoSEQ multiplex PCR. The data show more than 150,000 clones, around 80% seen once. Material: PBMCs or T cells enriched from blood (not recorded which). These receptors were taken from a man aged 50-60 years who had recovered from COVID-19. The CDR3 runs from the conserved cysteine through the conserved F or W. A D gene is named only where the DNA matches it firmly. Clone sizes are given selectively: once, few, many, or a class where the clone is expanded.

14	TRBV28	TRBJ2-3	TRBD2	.	CATTAGGSTDTQYF	TGTGCCACCACCGCGGGGGGTAGCACAGATACGCAGTATTTT
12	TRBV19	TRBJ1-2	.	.	CASAGTNYGYTF	TGTGCCAGTGCCGGGACTAACTATGGCTACACCTTC
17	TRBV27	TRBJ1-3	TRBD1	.	CASRGQPGGSSGNTIYF	TGTGCCAGCCGGGGACAACCAGGGGGAAGCTCTGGAAACACCATATATTTT
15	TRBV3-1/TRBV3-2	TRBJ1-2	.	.	CASSQEGAGNYGYTF	TGTGCCAGCAGCCAAGAAGGAGCAGGGAACTATGGCTACACCTTC
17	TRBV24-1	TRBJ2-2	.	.	CATSDTGFSANTGELFF	TGTGCCACCAGTGATACAGGGTTTTCGGCGAACACCGGGGAGCTGTTTTTT
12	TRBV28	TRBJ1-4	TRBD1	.	CASGDRGEKLFF	TGTGCCAGCGGAGACAGGGGAGAAAAACTGTTTTTT
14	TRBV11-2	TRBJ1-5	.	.	CASSPSGGNQPQHF	TGTGCCAGCAGCCCATCCGGAGGCAATCAGCCCCAGCATTTT
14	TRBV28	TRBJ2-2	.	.	CAGRRQGDTGELFF	TGTGCCGGAAGGCGGCAGGGTGACACCGGGGAGCTGTTTTTT
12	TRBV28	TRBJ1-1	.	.	CASIAANTEAFF	TGTGCCAGCATAGCCGCAAACACTGAAGCTTTCTTT
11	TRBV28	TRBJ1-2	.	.	CASTRGYGYTF	TGTGCCAGCACCCGGGGCTATGGCTACACCTTC
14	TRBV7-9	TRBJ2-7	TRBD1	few	CASSQGQVGYEQYF	TGTGCCAGCAGCCAGGGACAGGTCGGGTACGAGCAGTACTTC
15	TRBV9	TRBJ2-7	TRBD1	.	CASSPPRRGFDEQYF	TGTGCCAGCAGCCCTCCCCGCAGGGGGTTCGACGAGCAGTACTTC
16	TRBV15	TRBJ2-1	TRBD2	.	CATSRPASGKTNEQFF	TGTGCCACCAGCCGACCAGCTAGCGGGAAAACTAATGAGCAGTTCTTC
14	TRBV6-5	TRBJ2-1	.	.	CASSYTFLRDEQFF	TGTGCCAGCAGTTACACATTCCTGAGGGATGAGCAGTTCTTC
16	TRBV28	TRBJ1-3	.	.	CASSPMDRHSGNTIYF	TGTGCCAGCAGTCCGATGGACAGACACTCTGGAAACACCATATATTTT
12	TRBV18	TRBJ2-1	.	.	CASSPGGDEQFF	TGTGCCAGCTCACCCGGAGGTGATGAGCAGTTCTTC
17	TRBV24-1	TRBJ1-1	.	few	CATSDSVHLSPKTEAFF	TGTGCCACCAGTGATTCAGTTCATCTCAGTCCCAAAACTGAAGCTTTCTTT
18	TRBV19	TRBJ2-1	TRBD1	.	CASSMPGQGGGSYNEQFF	TGTGCCAGTAGTATGCCGGGACAGGGGGGTGGCTCCTACAATGAGCAGTTCTTC
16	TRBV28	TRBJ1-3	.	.	CASSQAGGSSGNTIYF	TGTGCCAGCAGCCAAGCGGGTGGGAGCTCCGGAAACACCATATATTTT
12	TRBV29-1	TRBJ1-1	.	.	CSVTPGSTEAFF	TGCAGCGTCACTCCGGGATCCACTGAAGCTTTCTTT
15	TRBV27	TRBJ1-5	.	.	CASSLFSLSNQPQHF	TGTGCCAGCAGTCTCTTTAGTCTTAGCAATCAGCCCCAGCATTTT
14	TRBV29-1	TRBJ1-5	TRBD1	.	CSALTGDENQPQHF	TGCAGCGCCTTGACAGGGGACGAAAATCAGCCCCAGCATTTT
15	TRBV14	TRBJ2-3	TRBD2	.	CASSLILAGKDTQYF	TGTGCCAGCAGCCTTATTCTAGCGGGGAAGGATACGCAGTATTTT
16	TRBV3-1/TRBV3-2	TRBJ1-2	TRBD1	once	CASSHPTGGGNYGYTF	TGTGCCAGCAGCCACCCCACAGGGGGCGGAAACTATGGCTACACCTTC
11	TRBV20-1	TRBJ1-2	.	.	CSAPSLYGYTF	TGCAGTGCCCCTTCCCTCTATGGCTACACCTTC
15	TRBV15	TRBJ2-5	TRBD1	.	CATSNRQGGRETQYF	TGTGCCACCAGCAACAGACAGGGGGGGCGAGAGACCCAGTACTTC